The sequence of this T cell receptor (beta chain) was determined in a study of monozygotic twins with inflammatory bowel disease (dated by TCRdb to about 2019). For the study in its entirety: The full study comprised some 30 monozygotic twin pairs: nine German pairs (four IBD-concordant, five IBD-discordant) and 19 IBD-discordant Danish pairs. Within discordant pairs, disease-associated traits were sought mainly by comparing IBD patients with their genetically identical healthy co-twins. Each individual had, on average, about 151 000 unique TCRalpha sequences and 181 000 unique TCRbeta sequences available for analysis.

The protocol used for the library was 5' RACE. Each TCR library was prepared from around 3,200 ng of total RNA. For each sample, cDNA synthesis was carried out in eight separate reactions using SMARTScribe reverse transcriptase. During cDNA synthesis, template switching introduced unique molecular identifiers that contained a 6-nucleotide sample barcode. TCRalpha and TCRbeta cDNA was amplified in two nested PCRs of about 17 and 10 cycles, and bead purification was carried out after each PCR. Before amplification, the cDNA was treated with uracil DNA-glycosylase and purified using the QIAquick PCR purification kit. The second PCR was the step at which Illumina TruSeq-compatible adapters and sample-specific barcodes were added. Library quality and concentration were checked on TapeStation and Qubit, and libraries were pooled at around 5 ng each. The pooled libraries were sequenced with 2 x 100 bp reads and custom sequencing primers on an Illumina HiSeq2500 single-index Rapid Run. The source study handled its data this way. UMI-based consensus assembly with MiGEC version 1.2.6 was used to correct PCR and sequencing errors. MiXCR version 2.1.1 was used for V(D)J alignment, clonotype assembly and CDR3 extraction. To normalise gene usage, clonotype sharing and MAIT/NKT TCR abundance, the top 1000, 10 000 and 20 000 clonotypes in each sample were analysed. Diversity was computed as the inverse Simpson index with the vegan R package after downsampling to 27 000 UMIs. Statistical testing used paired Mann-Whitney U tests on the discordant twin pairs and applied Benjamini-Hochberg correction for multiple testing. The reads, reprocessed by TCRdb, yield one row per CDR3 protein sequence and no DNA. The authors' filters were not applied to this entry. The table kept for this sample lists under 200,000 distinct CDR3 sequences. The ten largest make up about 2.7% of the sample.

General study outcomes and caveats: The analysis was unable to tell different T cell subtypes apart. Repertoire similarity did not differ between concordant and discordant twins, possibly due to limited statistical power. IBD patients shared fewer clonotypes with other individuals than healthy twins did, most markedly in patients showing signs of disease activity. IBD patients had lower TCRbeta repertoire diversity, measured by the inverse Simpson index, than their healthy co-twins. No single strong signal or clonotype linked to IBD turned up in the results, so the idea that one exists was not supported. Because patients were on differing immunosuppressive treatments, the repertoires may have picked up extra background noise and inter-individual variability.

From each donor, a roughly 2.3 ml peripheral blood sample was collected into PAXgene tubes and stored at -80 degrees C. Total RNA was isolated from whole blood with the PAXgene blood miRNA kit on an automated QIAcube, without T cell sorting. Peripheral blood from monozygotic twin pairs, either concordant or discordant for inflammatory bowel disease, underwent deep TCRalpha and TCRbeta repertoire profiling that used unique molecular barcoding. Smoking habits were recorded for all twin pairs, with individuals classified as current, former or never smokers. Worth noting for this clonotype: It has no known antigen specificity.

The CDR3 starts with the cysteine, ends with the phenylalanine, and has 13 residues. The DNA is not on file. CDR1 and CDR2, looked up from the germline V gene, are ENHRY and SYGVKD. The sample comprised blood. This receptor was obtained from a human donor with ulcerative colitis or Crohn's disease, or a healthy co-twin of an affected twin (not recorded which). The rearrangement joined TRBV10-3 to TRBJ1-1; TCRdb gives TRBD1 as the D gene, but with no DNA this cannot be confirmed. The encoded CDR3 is CAIRSDRVLGAFF.